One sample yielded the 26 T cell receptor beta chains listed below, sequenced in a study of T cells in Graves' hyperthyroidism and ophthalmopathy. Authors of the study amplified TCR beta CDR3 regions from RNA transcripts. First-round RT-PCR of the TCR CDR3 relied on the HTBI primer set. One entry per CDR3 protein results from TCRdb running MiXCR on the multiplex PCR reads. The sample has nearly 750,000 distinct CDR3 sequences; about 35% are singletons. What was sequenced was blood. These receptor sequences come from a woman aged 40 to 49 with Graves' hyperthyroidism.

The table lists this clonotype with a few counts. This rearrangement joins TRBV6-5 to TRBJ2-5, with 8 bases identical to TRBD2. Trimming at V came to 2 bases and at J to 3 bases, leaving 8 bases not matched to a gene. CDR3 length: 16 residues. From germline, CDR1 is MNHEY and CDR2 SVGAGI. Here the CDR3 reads CASSYIGGGGEETQYF. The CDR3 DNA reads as TGTGCCAGCAGTTACATCGGGGGGGGCGGAGAAGAGACCCAGTACTTC.

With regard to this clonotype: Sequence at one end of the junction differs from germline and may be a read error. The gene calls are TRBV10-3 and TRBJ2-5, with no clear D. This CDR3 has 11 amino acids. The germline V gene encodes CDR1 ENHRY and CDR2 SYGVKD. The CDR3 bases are TGTGCCATCGCGACCCAAGGGACCCAGTACTTC. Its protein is CAIATQGTQYF.

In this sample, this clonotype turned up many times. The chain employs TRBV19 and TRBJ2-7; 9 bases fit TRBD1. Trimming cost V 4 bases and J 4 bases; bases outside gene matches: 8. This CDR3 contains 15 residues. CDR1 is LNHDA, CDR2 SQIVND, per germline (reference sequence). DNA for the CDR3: TGTGCCAGTAGTAGAACCTCCGGGACAGGGTACGAGCAGTACTTC. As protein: CASSRTSGTGYEQYF. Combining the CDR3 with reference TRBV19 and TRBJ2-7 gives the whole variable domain DGGITQSPKYLFRKEGQNVTLSCEQNLNHDAMYWYRQDPGQGLRLIYYSQIVNDFQKGDIAEGYSVSREKKESFPLTVTSAQKNPTAFYLCASSRTSGTGYEQYFGPGTRLTVT.

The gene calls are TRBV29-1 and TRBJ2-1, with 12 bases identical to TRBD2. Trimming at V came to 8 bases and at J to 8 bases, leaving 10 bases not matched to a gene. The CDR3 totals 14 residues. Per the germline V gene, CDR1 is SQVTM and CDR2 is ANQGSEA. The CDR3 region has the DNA TGCAGCATAGCTCAACTAGCGGGAGGCTATGAGCAGTTCTTC. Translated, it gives CSIAQLAGGYEQFF.

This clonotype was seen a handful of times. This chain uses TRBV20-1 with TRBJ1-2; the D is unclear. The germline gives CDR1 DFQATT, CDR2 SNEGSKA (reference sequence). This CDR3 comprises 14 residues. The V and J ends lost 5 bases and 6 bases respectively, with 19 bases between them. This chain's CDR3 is CSAPSILGKDGYTF. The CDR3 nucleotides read TGCAGTGCTCCCTCGATTTTGGGGAAGGATGGCTACACCTTC.

CDR3 sequence: CASGPTGDGGYTF. The CDR3 DNA reads TGTGCTAGTGGTCCTACAGGGGACGGTGGCTACACCTTC. V usage is TRBV12-5 and J usage is TRBJ1-2; 7 nucleotides line up with TRBD1. Germline V gene sequence: CDR1 LGHNT, CDR2 FRNRAP. This CDR3 contains 13 residues. The ends lost 5 bases at V and 7 bases at J; junction bases unmatched: 7.

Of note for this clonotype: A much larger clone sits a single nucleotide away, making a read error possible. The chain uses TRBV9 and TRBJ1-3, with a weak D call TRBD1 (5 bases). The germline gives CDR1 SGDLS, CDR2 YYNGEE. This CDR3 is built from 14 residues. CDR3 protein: CASSAGPAGNAIYF. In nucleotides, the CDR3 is TGTGCCAGCAGCGCGGGACCAGCTGGAAACGCCATATATTTT.

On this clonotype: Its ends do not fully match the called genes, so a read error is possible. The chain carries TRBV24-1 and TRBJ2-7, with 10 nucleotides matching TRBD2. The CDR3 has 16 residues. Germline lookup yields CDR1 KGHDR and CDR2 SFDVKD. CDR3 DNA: TGTGCCAGCAGTTTATTTGCTGGGCTAGCGGGAGACGAGCAGTACTTC. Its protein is CASSLFAGLAGDEQYF.

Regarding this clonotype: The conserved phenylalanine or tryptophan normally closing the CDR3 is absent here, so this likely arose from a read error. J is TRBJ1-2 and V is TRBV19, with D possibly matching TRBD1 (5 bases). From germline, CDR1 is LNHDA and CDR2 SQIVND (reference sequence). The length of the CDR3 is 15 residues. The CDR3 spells CASSVEGQPLYGYTL. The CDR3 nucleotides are TGTGCCAGTAGTGTAGAGGGGCAGCCTCTCTATGGCTACACCCTC.

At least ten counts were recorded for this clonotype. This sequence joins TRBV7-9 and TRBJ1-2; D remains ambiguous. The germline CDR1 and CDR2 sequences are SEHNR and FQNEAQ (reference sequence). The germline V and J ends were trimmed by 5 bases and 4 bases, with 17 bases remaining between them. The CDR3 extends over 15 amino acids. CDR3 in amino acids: CASSRTSEGIYGYTF. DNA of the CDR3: TGTGCCAGCAGCCGAACTTCCGAAGGGATCTATGGCTACACCTTC.

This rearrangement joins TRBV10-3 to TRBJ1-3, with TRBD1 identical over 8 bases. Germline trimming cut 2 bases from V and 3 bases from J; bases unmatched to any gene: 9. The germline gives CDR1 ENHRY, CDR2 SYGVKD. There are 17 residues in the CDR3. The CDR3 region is CAISEKVDRVGGNTIYF. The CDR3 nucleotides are TGTGCCATCAGTGAGAAAGTGGACAGGGTTGGTGGAAACACCATATATTTT.

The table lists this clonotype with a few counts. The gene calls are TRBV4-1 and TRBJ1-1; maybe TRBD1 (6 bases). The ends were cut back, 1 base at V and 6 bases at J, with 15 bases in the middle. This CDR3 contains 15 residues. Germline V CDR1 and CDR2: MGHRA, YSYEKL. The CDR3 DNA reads TGCGCCAGCAGCCAAGGTCCCAGGGGTGGAGCTGAAGCTTTCTTT. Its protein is CASSQGPRGGAEAFF.

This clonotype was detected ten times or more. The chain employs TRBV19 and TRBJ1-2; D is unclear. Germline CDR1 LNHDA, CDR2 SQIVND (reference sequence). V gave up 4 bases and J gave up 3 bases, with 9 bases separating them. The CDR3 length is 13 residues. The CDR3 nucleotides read TGTGCCAGTAGTAAAGTACTCCACTATGGCTACACCTTC. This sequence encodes CASSKVLHYGYTF.

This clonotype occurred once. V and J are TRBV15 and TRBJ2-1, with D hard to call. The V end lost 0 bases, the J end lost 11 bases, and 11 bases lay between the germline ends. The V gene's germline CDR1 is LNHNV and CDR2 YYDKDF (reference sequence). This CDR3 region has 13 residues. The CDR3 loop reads CATSRDYKEQQFF. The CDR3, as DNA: TGTGCCACCAGCAGAGATTATAAGGAGCAGCAGTTCTTC.

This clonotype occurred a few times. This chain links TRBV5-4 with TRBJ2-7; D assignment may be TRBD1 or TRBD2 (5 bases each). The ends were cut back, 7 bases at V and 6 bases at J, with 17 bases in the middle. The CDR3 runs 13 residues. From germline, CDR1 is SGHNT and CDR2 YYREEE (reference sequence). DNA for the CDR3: TGTGCCAGCCGGGACCATGGGTCGGGCGAGCAGTACTTC. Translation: CASRDHGSGEQYF. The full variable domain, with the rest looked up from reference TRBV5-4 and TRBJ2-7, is ETGVTQSPTHLIKTRGQQVTLRCSSQSGHNTVSWYQQALGQGPQFIFQYYREEENGRGNFPPRFSGLQFPNYSSELNVNALELDDSALYLCASRDHGSGEQYFGPGTRLTVT.

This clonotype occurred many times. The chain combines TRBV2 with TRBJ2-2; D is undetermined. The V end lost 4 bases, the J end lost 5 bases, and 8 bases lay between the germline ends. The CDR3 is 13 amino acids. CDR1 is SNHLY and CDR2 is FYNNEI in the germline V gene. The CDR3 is CASSVHGTGELFF. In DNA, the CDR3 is TGTGCCAGCAGTGTACACGGAACCGGGGAGCTGTTTTTT.

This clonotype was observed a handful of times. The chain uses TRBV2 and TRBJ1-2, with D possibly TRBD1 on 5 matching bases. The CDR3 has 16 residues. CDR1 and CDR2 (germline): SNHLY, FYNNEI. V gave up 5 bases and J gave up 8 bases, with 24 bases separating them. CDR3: CASSTLTVGFMRGYTF. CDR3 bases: TGTGCCAGCAGTACTTTGACAGTAGGATTTATGAGGGGCTACACCTTC. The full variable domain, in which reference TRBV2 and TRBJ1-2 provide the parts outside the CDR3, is EPEVTQTPSHQVTQMGQEVILRCVPISNHLYFYWYRQILGQKVEFLVSFYNNEISEKSEIFDDQFSVERPDGSNFTLKIRSTKLEDSAMYFCASSTLTVGFMRGYTFGSGTRLTVV.

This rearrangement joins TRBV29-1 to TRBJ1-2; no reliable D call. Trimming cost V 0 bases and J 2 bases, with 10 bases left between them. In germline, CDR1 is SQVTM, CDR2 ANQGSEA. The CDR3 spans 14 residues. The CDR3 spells CSVEETRLNYGYTF. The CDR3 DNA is TGCAGCGTTGAAGAGACCAGGCTCAACTATGGCTACACCTTC.

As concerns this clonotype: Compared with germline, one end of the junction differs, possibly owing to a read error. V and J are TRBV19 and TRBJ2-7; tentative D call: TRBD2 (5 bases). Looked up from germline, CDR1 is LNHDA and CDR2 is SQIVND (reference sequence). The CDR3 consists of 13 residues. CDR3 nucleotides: TGTGCCGGTAGCCCGGGAAGCTCCTACGAGCAGTACTTC. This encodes CAGSPGSSYEQYF.

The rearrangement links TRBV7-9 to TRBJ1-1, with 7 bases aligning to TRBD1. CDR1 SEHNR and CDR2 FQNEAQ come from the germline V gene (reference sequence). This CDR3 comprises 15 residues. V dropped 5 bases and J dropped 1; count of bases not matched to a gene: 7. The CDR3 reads CASSPSDRRNTEAFF. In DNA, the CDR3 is TGTGCCAGCAGCCCTTCGGACAGGAGGAACACTGAAGCTTTCTTT.

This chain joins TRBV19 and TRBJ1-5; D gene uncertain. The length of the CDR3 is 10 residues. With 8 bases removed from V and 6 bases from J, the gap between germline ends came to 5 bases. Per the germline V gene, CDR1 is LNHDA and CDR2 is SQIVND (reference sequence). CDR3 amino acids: CASGSQPQHF. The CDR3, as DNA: TGTGCCAGTGGGAGTCAGCCCCAGCATTTT.

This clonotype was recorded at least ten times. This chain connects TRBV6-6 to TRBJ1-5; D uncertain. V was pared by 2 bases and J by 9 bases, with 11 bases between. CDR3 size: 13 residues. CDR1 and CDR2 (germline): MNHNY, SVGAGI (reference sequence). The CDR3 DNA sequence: TGTGCCAGCAGTTACGTTCGTGAAGGGCCCCAGCATTTT. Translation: CASSYVREGPQHF.

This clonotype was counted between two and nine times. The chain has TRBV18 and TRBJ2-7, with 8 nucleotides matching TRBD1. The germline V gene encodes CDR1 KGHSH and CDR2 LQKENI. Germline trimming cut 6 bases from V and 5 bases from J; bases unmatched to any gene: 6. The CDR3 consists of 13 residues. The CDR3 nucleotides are TGTGCCAGCTCTGGACAGGGATTCGACGAGCAGTACTTC. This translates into CASSGQGFDEQYF.

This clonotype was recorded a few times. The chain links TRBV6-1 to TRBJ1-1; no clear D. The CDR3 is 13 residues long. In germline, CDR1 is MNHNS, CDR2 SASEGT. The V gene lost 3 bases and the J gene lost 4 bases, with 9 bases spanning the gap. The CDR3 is CASSERVGTEAFF. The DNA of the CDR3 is TGTGCCAGCAGTGAGAGGGTCGGCACTGAAGCTTTCTTT.

CDR3 sequence reads: CASMGVGLGTYEQYF. DNA for the CDR3: TGTGCCAGCATGGGAGTGGGACTGGGGACCTACGAGCAGTACTTC. This rearrangement joins TRBV7-2 to TRBJ2-7; tentatively, D is TRBD2 (6 bases). V was clipped by 7 bases and J by 2 bases, with 18 bases between them. This CDR3 comprises 15 residues. Germline V gene sequence: CDR1 SGHTA, CDR2 FQGNSA.

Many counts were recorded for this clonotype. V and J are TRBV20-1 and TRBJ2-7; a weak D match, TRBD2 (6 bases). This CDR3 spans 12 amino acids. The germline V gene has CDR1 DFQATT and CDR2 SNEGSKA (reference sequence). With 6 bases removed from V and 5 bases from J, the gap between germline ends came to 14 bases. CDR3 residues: CSALLGRNEQYF. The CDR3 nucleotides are TGCAGTGCCCTGCTTGGGAGGAACGAGCAGTACTTC.